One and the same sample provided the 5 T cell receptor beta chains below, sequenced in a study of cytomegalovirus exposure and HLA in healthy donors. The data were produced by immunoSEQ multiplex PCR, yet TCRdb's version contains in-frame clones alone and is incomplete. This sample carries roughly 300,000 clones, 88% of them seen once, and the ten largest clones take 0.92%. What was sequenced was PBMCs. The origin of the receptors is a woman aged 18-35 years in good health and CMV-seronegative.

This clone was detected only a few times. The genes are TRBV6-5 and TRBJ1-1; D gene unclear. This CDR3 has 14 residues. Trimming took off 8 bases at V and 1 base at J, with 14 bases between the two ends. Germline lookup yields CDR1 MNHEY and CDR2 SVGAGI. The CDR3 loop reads CASGIRSGNTEAFF. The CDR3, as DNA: TGTGCCAGCGGCATTCGGTCAGGGAACACTGAAGCTTTCTTT.

The CDR3 reads CASSFPGQLNTEAFF. The DNA of the CDR3 is TGTGCCAGCAGCTTCCCGGGACAGTTGAACACTGAAGCTTTCTTT. This sequence joins TRBV5-6 and TRBJ1-1, with 7 bases aligning to TRBD1. This CDR3 region has 15 residues. After removal of 2 bases from V and 0 bases from J, the junction contained 4 bases not matched to a gene. Germline CDR1 is SGHDT and CDR2 is YYEEEE.

The CDR3, as DNA: TGTGCCAGCTGGCCGGGACATCAGGGGGAAAAACTGTTTTTT. Amino acids: CASWPGHQGEKLFF. The rearrangement joins TRBV18 to TRBJ1-4, with D maybe TRBD1 (6 bases). CDR1 KGHSH and CDR2 LQKENI come from the germline V gene. CDR3 length: 14 residues. V shed 7 bases and J shed 8 bases, with 17 bases lying between them.

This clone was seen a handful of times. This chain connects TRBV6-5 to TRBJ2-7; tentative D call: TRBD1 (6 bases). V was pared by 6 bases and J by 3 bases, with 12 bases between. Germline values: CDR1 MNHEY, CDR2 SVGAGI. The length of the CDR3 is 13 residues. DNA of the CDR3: TGTGCCAGCAGCGTGACAGGCATCTACGAGCAGTACTTC. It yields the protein CASSVTGIYEQYF.

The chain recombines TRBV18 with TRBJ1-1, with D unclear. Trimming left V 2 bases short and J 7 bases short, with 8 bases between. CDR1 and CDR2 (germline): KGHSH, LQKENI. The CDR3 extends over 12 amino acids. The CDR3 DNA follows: TGTGCCAGCTCACCAGAACGAGGTGAAGCTTTCTTT. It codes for CASSPERGEAFF.